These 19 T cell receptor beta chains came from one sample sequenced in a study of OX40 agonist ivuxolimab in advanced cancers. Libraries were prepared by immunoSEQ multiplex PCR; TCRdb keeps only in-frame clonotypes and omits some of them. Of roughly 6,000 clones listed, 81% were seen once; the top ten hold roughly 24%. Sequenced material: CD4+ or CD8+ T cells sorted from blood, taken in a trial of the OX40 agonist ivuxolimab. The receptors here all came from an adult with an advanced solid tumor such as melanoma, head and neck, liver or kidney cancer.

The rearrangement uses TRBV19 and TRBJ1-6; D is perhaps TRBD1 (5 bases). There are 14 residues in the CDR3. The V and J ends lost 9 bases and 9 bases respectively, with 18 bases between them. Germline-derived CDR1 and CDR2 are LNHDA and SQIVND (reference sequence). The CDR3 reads CARTGGLFCSPLHF. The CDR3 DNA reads TGTGCCAGAACCGGGGGTTTGTTTTGTTCACCCCTCCACTTT. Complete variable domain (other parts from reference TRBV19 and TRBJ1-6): DGGITQSPKYLFRKEGQNVTLSCEQNLNHDAMYWYRQDPGQGLRLIYYSQIVNDFQKGDIAEGYSVSREKKESFPLTVTSAQKNPTAFYLCARTGGLFCSPLHFGNGTRLTVT.

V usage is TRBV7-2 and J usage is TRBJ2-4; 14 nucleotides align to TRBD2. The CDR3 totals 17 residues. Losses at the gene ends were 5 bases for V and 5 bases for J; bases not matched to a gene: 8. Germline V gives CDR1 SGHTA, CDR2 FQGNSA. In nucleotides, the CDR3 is TGTGCCAGCAGCGCCGGACTAGCGGGGGGCCGCGAAAACATTCAGTACTTC. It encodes CASSAGLAGGRENIQYF.

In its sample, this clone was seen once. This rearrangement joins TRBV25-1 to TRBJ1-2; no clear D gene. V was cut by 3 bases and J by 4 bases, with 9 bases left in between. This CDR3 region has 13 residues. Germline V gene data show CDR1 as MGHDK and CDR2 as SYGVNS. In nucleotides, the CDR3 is TGTGCCAGCAGTGAGGATAGGGTCTATGGCTACACCTTC. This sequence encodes CASSEDRVYGYTF.

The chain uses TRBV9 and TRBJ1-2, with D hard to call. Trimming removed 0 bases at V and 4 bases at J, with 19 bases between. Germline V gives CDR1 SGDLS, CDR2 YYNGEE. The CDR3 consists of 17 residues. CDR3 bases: TGTGCCAGCAGCGTAGTTGAGGGCGCCGCAGGAGTCTATGGCTACACCTTC. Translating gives CASSVVEGAAGVYGYTF.

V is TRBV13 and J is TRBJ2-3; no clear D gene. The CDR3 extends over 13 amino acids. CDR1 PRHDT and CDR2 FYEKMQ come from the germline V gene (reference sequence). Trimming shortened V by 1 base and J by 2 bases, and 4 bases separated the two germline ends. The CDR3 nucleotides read TGTGCCAGCAGCTTAGATCTCACAGATACGCAGTATTTT. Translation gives CASSLDLTDTQYF. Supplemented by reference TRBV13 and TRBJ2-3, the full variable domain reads AAGVIQSPRHLIKEKRETATLKCYPIPRHDTVYWYQQGPGQDPQFLISFYEKMQSDKGSIPDRFSAQQFSDYHSELNMSSLELGDSALYFCASSLDLTDTQYFGPGTRLTVL.

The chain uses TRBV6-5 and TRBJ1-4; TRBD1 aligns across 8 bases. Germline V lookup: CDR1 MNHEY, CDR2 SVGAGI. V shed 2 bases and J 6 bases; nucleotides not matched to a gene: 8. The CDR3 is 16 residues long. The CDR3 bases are TGTGCCAGCAGTTACCAACGCGAGGACAGGGATGAAAAACTGTTTTTT. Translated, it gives CASSYQREDRDEKLFF.

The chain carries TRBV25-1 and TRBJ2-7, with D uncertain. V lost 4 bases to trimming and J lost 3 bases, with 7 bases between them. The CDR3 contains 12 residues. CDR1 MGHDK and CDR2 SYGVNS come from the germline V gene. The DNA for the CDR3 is TGTGCCAGCAGTGTCTCCATCTACGAGCAGTACTTC. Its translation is CASSVSIYEQYF.

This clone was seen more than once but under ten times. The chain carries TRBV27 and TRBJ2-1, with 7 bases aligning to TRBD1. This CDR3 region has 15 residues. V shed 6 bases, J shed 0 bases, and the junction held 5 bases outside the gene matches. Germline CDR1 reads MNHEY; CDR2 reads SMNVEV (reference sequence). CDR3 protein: CASSWDSSSYNEQFF. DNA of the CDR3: TGTGCCAGCAGCTGGGACAGCAGCTCCTACAATGAGCAGTTCTTC.

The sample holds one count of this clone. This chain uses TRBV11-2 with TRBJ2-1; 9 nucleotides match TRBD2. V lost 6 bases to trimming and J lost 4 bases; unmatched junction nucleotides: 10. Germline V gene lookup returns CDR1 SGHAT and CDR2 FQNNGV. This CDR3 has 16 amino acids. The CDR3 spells CASRLPVAGAYNEQFF. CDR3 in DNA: TGTGCCAGCAGACTACCCGTAGCGGGGGCATACAATGAGCAGTTCTTC.

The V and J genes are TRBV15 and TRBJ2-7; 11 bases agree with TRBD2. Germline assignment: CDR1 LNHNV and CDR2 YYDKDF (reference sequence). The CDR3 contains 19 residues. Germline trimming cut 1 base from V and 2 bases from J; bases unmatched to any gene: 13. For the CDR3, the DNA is TGTGCCACCAGCAGAGCTCACCCCTCACTAGCGGGGGATCCCTACGAGCAGTACTTC. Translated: CATSRAHPSLAGDPYEQYF.

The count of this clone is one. The CDR3, as DNA: TGTGCCAGCAGCGAGGGGGCGGGCCGCGGGGAGACCCAGTACTTC. It specifies CASSEGAGRGETQYF. The rearrangement joins TRBV9 to TRBJ2-5; TRBD1 matches 7 bases. V shed 3 bases and J 5 bases; nucleotides not matched to a gene: 10. The germline V gene has CDR1 SGDLS and CDR2 YYNGEE. This CDR3 has 15 amino acids.

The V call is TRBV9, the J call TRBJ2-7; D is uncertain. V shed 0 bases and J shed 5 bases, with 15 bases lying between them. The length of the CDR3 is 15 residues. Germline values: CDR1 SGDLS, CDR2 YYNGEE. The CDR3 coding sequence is TGTGCCAGCAGCGTAGGGTTTCGTGGAAGTGACGAGCAGTACTTC. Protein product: CASSVGFRGSDEQYF. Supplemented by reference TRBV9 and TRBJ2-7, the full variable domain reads DSGVTQTPKHLITATGQRVTLRCSPRSGDLSVYWYQQSLDQGLQFLIQYYNGEERAKGNILERFSAQQFPDLHSELNLSSLELGDSALYFCASSVGFRGSDEQYFGPGTRLTVT.

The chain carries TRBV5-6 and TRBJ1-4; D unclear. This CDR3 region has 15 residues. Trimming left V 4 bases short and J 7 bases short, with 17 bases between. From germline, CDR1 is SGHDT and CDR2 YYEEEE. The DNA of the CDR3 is TGTGCCAGCAGCCCCCAGTGGGGTGTAGGTGAAAAACTGTTTTTT. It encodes CASSPQWGVGEKLFF.

CDR3 sequence reads: CASSASGTKSYEQYF. CDR3 bases: TGTGCCAGCAGCGCTTCCGGGACTAAATCCTACGAGCAGTACTTC. The chain is built from TRBV9 and TRBJ2-7; 7 bases line up with TRBD2. The germline CDR1 and CDR2 sequences are SGDLS and YYNGEE. The CDR3 is made up of 15 amino acids. With V trimmed by 3 bases and J by 1 base, 7 bases remained unmatched.

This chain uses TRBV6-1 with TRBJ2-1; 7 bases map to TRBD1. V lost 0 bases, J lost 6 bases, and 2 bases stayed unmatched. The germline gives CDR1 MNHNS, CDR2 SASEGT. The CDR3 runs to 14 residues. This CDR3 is CASSEAWTGNEQFF. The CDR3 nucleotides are TGTGCCAGCAGTGAAGCTTGGACAGGCAATGAGCAGTTCTTC.

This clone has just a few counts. The CDR3, as DNA: TGTGCCAGCAGCTTGGGACAGGGCTCAGATACGCAGTATTTT. Its protein is CASSLGQGSDTQYF. This sequence joins TRBV5-5 and TRBJ2-3; TRBD1 aligns across 7 bases. V shed 0 bases, J shed 4 bases, and the junction held 2 bases outside the gene matches. CDR3 length equals 14 residues. CDR1 SGHKS and CDR2 YYEKEE come from the germline V gene (reference sequence).

The CDR3 region is CASSQGQGAGESVTEAFF. The DNA for the CDR3 is TGCGCCAGCAGCCAAGGACAGGGGGCTGGTGAGTCGGTCACTGAAGCTTTCTTT. V gene TRBV4-1 combines with J gene TRBJ1-1; 10 positions match TRBD1. V lost 1 base, J lost 4 bases, and 12 bases stayed unmatched. The CDR3 sequence is 18 residues long. Germline V lookup: CDR1 MGHRA, CDR2 YSYEKL.

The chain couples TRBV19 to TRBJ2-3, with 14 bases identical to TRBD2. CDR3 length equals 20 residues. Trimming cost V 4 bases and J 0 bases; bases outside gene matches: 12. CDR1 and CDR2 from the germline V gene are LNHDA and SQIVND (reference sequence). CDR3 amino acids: CASSTRLAGGAKTSTDTQYF. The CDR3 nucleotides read TGTGCCAGTAGTACACGACTAGCGGGGGGGGCGAAGACTAGCACAGATACGCAGTATTTT.

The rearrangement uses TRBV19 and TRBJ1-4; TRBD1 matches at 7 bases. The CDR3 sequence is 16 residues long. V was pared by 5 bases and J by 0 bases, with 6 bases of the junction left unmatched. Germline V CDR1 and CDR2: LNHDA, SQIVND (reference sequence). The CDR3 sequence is CASSGAGTATNEKLFF. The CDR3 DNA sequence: TGTGCCAGTAGTGGGGCGGGGACAGCAACTAATGAAAAACTGTTTTTT.